By share, the clone carrying this TCR beta chain counts as medium-sized. The target antigen is unknown. This sample is part of a study of T and B cells in COVID-19 patients. Study-level background: Most recovered patients had mild to moderate COVID-19 treated as outpatients. Study-wide findings and caveats: Highly clonal in active COVID-19, TRB repertoires exceeded healthy-donor diversity and richness at recovery. Patients with COVID-19 reportedly showed strongly skewed T cell receptor beta variable and joining gene usage.

Germline V gene lookup returns CDR1 GTSNPN and CDR2 SVGIG (reference sequence). The CDR3 sequence is 14 residues long. The J segment lost 4 bases and the V segment lost 3 bases, leaving 7 bases of the junction unmatched. Multiplex PCR with BIOMED2 TRB-A/B primer pools amplified TRB rearrangements. Using its own MiXCR run on the multiplex PCR reads, TCRdb lists one record per CDR3 protein. This sample has some 14,000 distinct CDR3 sequences; under 30% occur once, and the top ten carry more than 6.5%. TRB was amplified from approximately 250-480 ng of blood genomic DNA. Source material: blood. The chain uses TRBV30 and TRBJ2-5; 8 bases line up with TRBD2. This receptor was identified in a human donor who had recovered from COVID-19. CDR3 loop: CAWRRAGAAETQYF. The DNA for the CDR3 is TGTGCCTGGAGAAGAGCGGGAGCGGCAGAGACCCAGTACTTC.